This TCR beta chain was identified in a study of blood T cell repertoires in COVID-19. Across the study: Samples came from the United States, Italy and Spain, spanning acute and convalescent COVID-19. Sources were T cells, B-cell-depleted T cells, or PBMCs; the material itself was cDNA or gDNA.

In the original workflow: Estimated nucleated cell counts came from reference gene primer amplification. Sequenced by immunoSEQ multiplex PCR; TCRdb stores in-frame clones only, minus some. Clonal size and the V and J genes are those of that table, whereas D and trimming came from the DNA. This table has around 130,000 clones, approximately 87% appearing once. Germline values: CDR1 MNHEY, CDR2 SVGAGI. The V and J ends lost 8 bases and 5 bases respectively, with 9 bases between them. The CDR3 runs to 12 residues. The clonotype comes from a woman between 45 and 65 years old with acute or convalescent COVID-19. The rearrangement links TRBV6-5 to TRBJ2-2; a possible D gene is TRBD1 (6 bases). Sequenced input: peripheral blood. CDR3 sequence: CASEGGTGELFF. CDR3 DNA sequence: TGTGCCAGCGAAGGGGGTACCGGGGAGCTGTTTTTT.